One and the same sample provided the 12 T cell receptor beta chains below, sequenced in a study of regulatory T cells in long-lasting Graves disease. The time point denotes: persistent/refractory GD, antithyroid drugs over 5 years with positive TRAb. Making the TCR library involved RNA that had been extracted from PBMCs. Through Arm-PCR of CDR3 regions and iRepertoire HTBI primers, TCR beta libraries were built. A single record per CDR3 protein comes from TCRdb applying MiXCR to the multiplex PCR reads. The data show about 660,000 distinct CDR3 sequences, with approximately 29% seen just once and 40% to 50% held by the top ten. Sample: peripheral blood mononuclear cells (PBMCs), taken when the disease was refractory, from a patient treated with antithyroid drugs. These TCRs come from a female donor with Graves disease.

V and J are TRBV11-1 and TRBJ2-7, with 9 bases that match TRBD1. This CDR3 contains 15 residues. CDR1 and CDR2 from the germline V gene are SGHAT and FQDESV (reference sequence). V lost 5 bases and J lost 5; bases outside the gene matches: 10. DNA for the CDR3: TGTGCCAGCAGCAGCACAGGGACAGGGCCCCACGAGCAGTACTTC. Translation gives CASSSTGTGPHEQYF.

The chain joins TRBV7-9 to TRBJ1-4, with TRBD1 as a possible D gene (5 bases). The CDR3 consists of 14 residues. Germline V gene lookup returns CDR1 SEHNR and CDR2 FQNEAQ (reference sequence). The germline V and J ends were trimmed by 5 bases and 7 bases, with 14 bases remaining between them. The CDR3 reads CASSPTDRIEKLFF. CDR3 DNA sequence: TGTGCCAGCAGCCCTACCGACAGAATTGAAAAACTGTTTTTT. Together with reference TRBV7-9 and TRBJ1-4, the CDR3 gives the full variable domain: DTGVSQNPRHKITKRGQNVTFRCDPISEHNRLYWYRQTLGQGPEFLTYFQNEAQLEKSRLLSDRFSAERPKGSFSTLEIQRTEQGDSAMYLCASSPTDRIEKLFFGSGTQLSVL.

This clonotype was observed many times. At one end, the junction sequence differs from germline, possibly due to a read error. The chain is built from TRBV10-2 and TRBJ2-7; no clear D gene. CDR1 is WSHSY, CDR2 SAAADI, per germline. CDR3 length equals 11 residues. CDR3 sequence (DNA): TGTGCCAGCAGTGAACTGGACGAGCAGTACTTC. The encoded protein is CASSELDEQYF.

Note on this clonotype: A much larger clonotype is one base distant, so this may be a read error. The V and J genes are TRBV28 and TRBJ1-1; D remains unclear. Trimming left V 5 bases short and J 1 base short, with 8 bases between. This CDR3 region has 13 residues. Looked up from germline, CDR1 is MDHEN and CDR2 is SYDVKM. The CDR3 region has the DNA TGTGCCAGCAGTCAATGGACGAACACTGAAGCTTTCTTT. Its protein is CASSQWTNTEAFF.

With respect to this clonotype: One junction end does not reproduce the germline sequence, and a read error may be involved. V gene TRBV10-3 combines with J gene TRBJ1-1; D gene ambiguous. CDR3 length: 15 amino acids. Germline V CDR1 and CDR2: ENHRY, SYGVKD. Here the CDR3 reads CASSETPTSNTEAFF. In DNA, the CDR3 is TGTGCCAGCAGTGAAACGCCCACATCGAACACTGAAGCTTTCTTT.

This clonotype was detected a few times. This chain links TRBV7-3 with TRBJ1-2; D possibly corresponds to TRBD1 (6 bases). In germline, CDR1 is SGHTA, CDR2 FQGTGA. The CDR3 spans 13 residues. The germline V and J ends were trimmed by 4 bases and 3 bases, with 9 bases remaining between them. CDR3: CASSSGVDYGYTF. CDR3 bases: TGTGCCAGCAGCTCAGGGGTTGACTATGGCTACACCTTC. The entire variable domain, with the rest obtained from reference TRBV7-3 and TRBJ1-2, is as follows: GAGVSQTPSNKVTEKGKYVELRCDPISGHTALYWYRQSLGQGPEFLIYFQGTGAADDSGLPNDRFFAVRPEGSVSTLKIQRTERGDSAVYLCASSSGVDYGYTFGSGTRLTVV.

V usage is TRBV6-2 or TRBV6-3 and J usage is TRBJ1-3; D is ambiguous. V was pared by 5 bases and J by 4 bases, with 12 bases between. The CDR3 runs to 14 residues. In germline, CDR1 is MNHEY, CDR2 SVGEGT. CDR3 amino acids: CASSPPRRGNTIYF. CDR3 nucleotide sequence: TGTGCCAGCAGTCCCCCCCGAAGGGGAAACACCATATATTTT.

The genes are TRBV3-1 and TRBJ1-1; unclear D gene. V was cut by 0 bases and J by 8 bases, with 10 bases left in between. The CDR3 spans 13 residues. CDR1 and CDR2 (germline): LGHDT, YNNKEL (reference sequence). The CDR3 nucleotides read TGTGCCAGCAGCCAAGATCTCAGGCAAGAAGCTTTCTTT. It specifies CASSQDLRQEAFF.

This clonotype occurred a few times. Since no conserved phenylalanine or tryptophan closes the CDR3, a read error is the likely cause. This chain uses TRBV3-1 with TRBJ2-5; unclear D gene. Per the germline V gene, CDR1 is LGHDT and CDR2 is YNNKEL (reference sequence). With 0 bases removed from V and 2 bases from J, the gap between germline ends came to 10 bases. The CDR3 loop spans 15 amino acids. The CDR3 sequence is CASSQDLLTQETQYL. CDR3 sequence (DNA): TGTGCCAGCAGCCAAGACCTACTGACTCAAGAGACCCAGTACCTC.

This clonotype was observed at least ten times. CDR3 protein: CASSLTGAGNTIYF. CDR3 bases: TGTGCCAGCAGTTTGACAGGGGCTGGAAACACCATATATTTT. The chain recombines TRBV28 with TRBJ1-3; 8 nucleotides align to TRBD1. CDR3 length: 14 residues. Trimming cost V 3 bases and J 2 bases; bases outside gene matches: 0. Germline CDR1 is MDHEN and CDR2 is SYDVKM.

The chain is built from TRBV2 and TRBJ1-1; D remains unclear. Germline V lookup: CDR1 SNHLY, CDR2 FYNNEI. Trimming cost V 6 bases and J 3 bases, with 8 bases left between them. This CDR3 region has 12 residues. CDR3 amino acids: CASRAEHTEAFF. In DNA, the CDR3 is TGTGCCAGCAGGGCAGAGCACACTGAAGCTTTCTTT.

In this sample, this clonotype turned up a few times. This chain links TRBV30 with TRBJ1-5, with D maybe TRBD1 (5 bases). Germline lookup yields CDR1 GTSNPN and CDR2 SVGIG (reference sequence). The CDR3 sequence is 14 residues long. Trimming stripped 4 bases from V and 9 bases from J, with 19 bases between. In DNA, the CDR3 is TGTGCCTGGACAAGGCAGGGCGGATCTTCGCCCCAGCATTTT. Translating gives CAWTRQGGSSPQHF.